The 5 T cell receptor beta chains presented below share a single source sample, sequenced in a study of cytomegalovirus exposure and HLA in healthy donors. TCRdb's copy holds only in-frame clones and misses some; the assay was immunoSEQ multiplex PCR. The table records 100,000 to 150,000 clones, roughly 95% of them present only once. Source material: PBMCs. These receptors all stem from a young man in good health and CMV-seronegative.

This clone has a single count. This chain connects TRBV27 to TRBJ2-7; 14 bases agree with TRBD2. Germline loops: CDR1 MNHEY, CDR2 SMNVEV (reference sequence). The CDR3 runs 15 residues. V was clipped by 8 bases and J by 6 bases; unmatched bases: 9. In nucleotides, the CDR3 is TGTGCCAGCGGCCCAGGACTAGCGGGAGGCAGCGAGCAGTACTTC. Amino acids: CASGPGLAGGSEQYF.

This chain connects TRBV27 to TRBJ1-1; a possible D gene is TRBD1 (6 bases). The CDR3 has 12 amino acids. V was pared by 11 bases and J by 3 bases, with 13 bases between. CDR1 and CDR2 (germline): MNHEY, SMNVEV (reference sequence). The CDR3 is CAVQGMDTEAFF. The DNA of the CDR3 is TGTGCCGTGCAGGGGATGGACACTGAAGCTTTCTTT.

J is TRBJ2-1 and V is TRBV5-1; 8 positions match TRBD1. Per germline, CDR1 SGHRS and CDR2 YFSETQ. Trimming took 3 bases from V and 7 from J; bases not matched to a gene: 9. This CDR3 has 15 amino acids. The chain's CDR3 is CASSSGGQVGNEQFF. CDR3 bases: TGCGCCAGCAGCTCCGGGGGACAGGTGGGGAATGAGCAGTTCTTC.

The chain links TRBV5-6 to TRBJ2-7; 9 positions agree with TRBD2. CDR3 length equals 15 residues. Looked up from germline, CDR1 is SGHDT and CDR2 is YYEEEE. The J segment lost 1 base and the V segment lost 4 bases, leaving 6 bases of the junction unmatched. The CDR3 coding sequence is TGTGCCAGCAGCCCTCGGACTAGCGTATCCTACGAGCAGTACTTC. This gives the protein CASSPRTSVSYEQYF.

The V call is TRBV7-2, the J call TRBJ2-3, with D tentatively TRBD2 (6 bases). Trimming left V 3 bases short and J 2 bases short, with 9 bases between. This CDR3 is 14 amino acids long. Germline values: CDR1 SGHTA, CDR2 FQGNSA. CDR3 nucleotide sequence: TGTGCCAGCAGCTTTCAGGGACTCACAGATACGCAGTATTTT. This translates into CASSFQGLTDTQYF.